This T cell receptor (beta chain) was observed in a study of response to subunit inactivated influenza vaccine. Study-wide points: The study's authors posited that every seasonal influenza vaccination enlists few new T cells.

For this clonotype: What it binds is not known.

TCRdb re-analysed the RT-PCR reads in MiXCR, keeping a single row per CDR3 protein. The repertoire holds approximately 530,000 distinct CDR3 sequences, under 15% seen once, with about 12% in the top ten. V lost 5 bases to trimming and J lost 7 bases, with 19 bases between them. The CDR3 spans 15 residues. Germline CDR1 SGHTS, CDR2 YDEGEE. Sequenced material: PBMCs from blood, taken about 40 days after vaccination. The V and J genes are TRBV5-8 and TRBJ2-4, with D perhaps TRBD1 (8 bases). The receptor's source is a man between 45 and 60 years old who received an inactivated influenza vaccine. This CDR3 is CASRPAGQGGNIQYF. The CDR3 region has the DNA TGTGCCAGCAGGCCAGCCGGACAGGGAGGGAACATTCAGTACTTC. The whole variable domain, remainder taken from reference TRBV5-8 and TRBJ2-4, is EAGVTQSPTHLIKTRGQQATLRCSPISGHTSVYWYQQALGLGLQFLLWYDEGEERNRGNFPPRFSGRQFPNYSSELNVNALELEDSALYLCASRPAGQGGNIQYFGAGTRLSVL.